This T cell receptor beta chain was documented in a study of blood T cells in healthy people across ages. Study at large: Capture via template switching afforded approximately one barcoded beta molecule per two T cells.

Study-wide results and caveats: Per million T cells, TCR beta diversity dropped roughly linearly as age increased. Long-lived donors exceeded aged donors in naive CD4+ cells and diversity.

Many counts were recorded for this clonotype. The antigen remains undetermined. A J-beta primer mix and a sample-barcoded 5' primer were used in a second PCR of roughly 6 to 11 cycles. TCRdb processed the 5' RACE reads anew with MiXCR; each CDR3 protein has one entry. Of about 690,000 distinct CDR3 sequences listed, 40% to 50% are singletons. Unmatched junction bases numbered 5, after V lost 6 bases and J lost 5 bases. This CDR3 region has 12 residues. From germline, CDR1 is DFQATT and CDR2 SNEGSKA (reference sequence). Each donor supplied roughly 9.2 milliliters of peripheral blood. The sequenced sample was blood. The sequence was collected from a man at least 80 years old in good health. The genes are TRBV20-1 and TRBJ2-7, with TRBD1 matching over 9 bases. The CDR3 DNA reads as TGCAGTGCAACAGGGGGCTACGACGAGCAGTACTTC. This gives the protein CSATGGYDEQYF.